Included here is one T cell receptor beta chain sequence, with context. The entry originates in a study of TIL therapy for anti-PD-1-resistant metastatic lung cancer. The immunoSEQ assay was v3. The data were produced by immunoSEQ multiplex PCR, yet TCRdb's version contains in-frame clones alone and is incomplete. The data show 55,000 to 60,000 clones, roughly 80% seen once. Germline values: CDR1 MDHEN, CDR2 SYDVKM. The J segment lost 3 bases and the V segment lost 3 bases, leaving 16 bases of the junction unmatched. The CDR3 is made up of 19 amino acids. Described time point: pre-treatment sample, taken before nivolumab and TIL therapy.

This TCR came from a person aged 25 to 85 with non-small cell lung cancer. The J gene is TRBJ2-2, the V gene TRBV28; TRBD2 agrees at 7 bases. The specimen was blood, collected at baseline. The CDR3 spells CASSFIPWVGLEDTGELFF. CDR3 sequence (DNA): TGTGCCAGCAGTTTCATCCCATGGGTCGGACTAGAGGACACCGGGGAGCTGTTTTTT.